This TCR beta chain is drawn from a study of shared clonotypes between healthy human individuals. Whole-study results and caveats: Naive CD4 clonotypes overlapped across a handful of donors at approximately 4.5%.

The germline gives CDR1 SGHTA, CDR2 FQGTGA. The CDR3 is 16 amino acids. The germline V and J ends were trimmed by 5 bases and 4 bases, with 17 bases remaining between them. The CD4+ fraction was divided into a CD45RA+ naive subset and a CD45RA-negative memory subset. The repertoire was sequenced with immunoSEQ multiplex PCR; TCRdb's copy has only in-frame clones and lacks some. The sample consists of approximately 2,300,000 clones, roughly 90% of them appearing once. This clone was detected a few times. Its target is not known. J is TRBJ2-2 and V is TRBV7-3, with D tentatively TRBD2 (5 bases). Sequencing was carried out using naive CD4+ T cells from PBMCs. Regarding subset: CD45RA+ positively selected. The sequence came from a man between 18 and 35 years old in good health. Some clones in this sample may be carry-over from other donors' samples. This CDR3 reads CASSQTRTSFTGELFF. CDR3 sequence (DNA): TGTGCCAGCAGCCAAACCCGGACTTCTTTCACCGGGGAGCTGTTTTTT.